This T cell receptor beta chain emerged from a study of T cell responses to AZD1222 COVID-19 vaccine (dated by TCRdb to the early 2020s). Concerning the study at large: A total of 233 trial participants underwent TCR sequencing, of whom about 200 had received two doses of AZD1222 and approximately 25 had received two doses of the MenACWY control vaccine. Trial participants were enrolled by age into subgroups of 18-55, 56-69 and 70-plus years, and around 140, 26 and 57 TCR-sequenced participants, respectively, were included in these subgroups.

What the time point label conveys for this sample: about 28 days (+/-7) after the second vaccine dose. AZD1222 recipients whose second dose came at about 4 weeks and those whose second dose came at about 12 weeks were combined into one group, since spike-specific TCR depth and breadth did not differ between the two schedules. Samples from vaccinated people were obtained from the UK trials COV001 and COV002, which included a single-blind randomized controlled phase 2/3 trial of AZD1222 (ChAdOx1 nCoV-19) in healthy adults. For TCRbeta chain sequencing, PBMC samples from trial participants were taken at day 0 and at day 28 after the second dose. Cut back by 0 bases and 3 bases, the V and J ends lie 15 bases apart. Its CDR3 holds 16 amino acids, cysteine through phenylalanine. Of the read, only the CDR3 DNA is kept; its 48 bases are in frame from base 1. CDR1 SGDLS and CDR2 YYNGEE were looked up in the germline V gene.

Details on this clone: Its recognized antigen is unknown. No clone much larger than this one lies a single base away; base qualities are absent.

What the authors observed across the whole study: The vaccine-associated CD4 TCRs covered the entire spike protein, and the dominant responses fell in regions 160-218 and 743-854. The 56-69-year group was small, and its depth increase did not reach significance, likely because of low power. Only five to seven AZD1222 recipients were SARS-CoV-2 seropositive at baseline, limiting conclusions about previously exposed vaccinees. Spike-specific TCR breadth and depth rose significantly after two AZD1222 doses compared with day 0 and with MenACWY recipients. Because no day 14 peak-response samples were available, repertoires were characterized only after the peak T cell response. Most participants were white British and females outnumbered males, and the authors suggested that clonal diversity may have been underestimated. Epitopes outside the regions mutated in the B.1.351 and B.1.1.7 variants were reportedly recognized by nearly half of the unique spike-specific TCRs.

The CDR3 regions of human TCRbeta chains were subjected to immunosequencing. The authors' pipeline ran thus. TCRs in the repertoires were matched against a reference library of SARS-CoV-2-specific TCRs that had been generated with the MIRA antigen-specificity platform. Breadth was defined as the fraction of unique TCRs that were SARS-CoV-2-associated. Depth was defined as the fraction of total T cells that were SARS-CoV-2-associated. Using the MIRA data, every spike-specific TCR was mapped to the spike region that the TCR reacted to and assigned to either a CD4 or a CD8 class. Log10-transformed breadth and depth values were compared by one-way ANOVA with Sidak's multiple comparisons tests. Drawn from immuneACCESS, this table holds only the in-frame rearrangements with V and J called that TCRdb kept. Clones are partly lost; checked studies trace under half to an unresolved V gene and leave the rest unexplained. For V, J and clone size, that table is used; D and trimming come from the DNA. For this sample the table gives roughly 150,000 clones, of which approximately 91% were detected only once. Under 1.5% of the sample is taken by the ten largest.

This clonotype was obtained from an adult who received the AZD1222 COVID-19 vaccine. This chain joins TRBV9 to TRBJ1-2; perhaps TRBD1 is the D gene, with 5 bases matching. The sequencing here drew on peripheral blood, taken 28 days after the second AZD1222 dose. The nucleotide sequence reads as follows: TGTGCCAGCAGCGTAGAGCTCGGGGGAGGACACTATGGCTACACCTTC. Its protein reads: CASSVELGGGHYGYTF.